Listed here are 17 T cell receptor beta chains from one sample, sequenced in a study of blood T cell repertoires in COVID-19 (dated by TCRdb to 2018 to 2021). Receptors were amplified or captured by the immunoSEQ multiplex PCR assay. This is the immuneACCESS table as TCRdb keeps it, with only in-frame sequences that have V and J called. A part of the clones is gone; compared with another copy, unresolved V genes explain less than half, and the rest is unexplained. The sample table records under 300,000 clones; about 91% of these occur just once. Roughly 1.2% of the sample comes from the top ten. Sequencing was carried out using PBMCs or T cells enriched from blood (not recorded which). Receptor source: a human donor in a cohort exposed to, infected with or recovered from COVID-19 (not recorded which). The donor label of this sample is uncertain.

The chain has TRBV6-4 and TRBJ1-2; TRBD1 matches 9 bases. Germline CDR1 reads MRHNA; CDR2 reads SNTAGT. The CDR3 extends over 15 amino acids. V was clipped by 4 bases and J by 6 bases; unmatched bases: 9. The CDR3 spells CASSASPGQGNGYTF. In DNA form, the CDR3 reads TGTGCCAGCAGTGCGTCCCCGGGACAGGGTAATGGCTACACCTTC.

The J gene is TRBJ2-2, the V gene TRBV10-3; 10 bases are shared with TRBD1. J was trimmed by 6 bases and V by 6 bases; bases with no gene match: 10. The CDR3 is made up of 16 amino acids. From germline, CDR1 is ENHRY and CDR2 SYGVKD. Written as DNA, the CDR3 is TGTGCCATCAGCGAACCGGACAGGGGGACGGCCGGGGAGCTGTTTTTT. As protein: CAISEPDRGTAGELFF.

This rearrangement joins TRBV5-8 to TRBJ2-7, with 11 bases that match TRBD2. This CDR3 comprises 15 residues. Germline CDR1 is SGHTS and CDR2 is YDEGEE. V lost 0 bases, J lost 4 bases, and 3 bases stayed unmatched. The CDR3: CASSLVSSGGYEQYF. CDR3 nucleotides: TGTGCCAGCAGCTTGGTGTCTAGCGGGGGGTACGAGCAGTACTTC.

A single count supports this clone. The chain recombines TRBV5-8 with TRBJ1-3; D is undetermined. V dropped 1 base and J dropped 0 bases, with 11 bases sitting between them. The CDR3 is made up of 16 amino acids. In germline, CDR1 is SGHTS, CDR2 YDEGEE. CDR3 sequence reads: CASSLWVGLSGNTIYF. Written as DNA, the CDR3 is TGTGCCAGCAGCTTGTGGGTCGGACTCTCTGGAAACACCATATATTTT.

This chain links TRBV30 with TRBJ1-5; 8 bases match TRBD1. V lost 4 bases to trimming and J lost 5 bases; unmatched junction nucleotides: 4. Germline V CDR1 and CDR2: GTSNPN, SVGIG (reference sequence). The CDR3 has 13 amino acids. The CDR3 protein is CAWTAGGDQPQHF. CDR3 coding DNA: TGTGCCTGGACCGCAGGGGGCGATCAGCCCCAGCATTTT.

The rearrangement links TRBV5-1 to TRBJ1-1; D remains unclear. Trimming took off 4 bases at V and 0 bases at J, with 10 bases between the two ends. The CDR3 has 14 amino acids. The germline V gene encodes CDR1 SGHRS and CDR2 YFSETQ. This chain's CDR3 is CASSPLGVNTEAFF. CDR3 in DNA: TGCGCCAGCAGCCCCCTCGGGGTGAACACTGAAGCTTTCTTT.

The chain uses TRBV2 and TRBJ1-6; possibly TRBD1 for D (6 bases). Germline assignment: CDR1 SNHLY and CDR2 FYNNEI. The CDR3 totals 13 residues. V lost 4 bases and J lost 8, with 9 bases in between. DNA for the CDR3: TGTGCCAGCAGTGCGCACAGGGATTCACCCCTCCACTTT. It specifies CASSAHRDSPLHF. Drawing the rest from reference TRBV2 and TRBJ1-6, the complete variable domain is EPEVTQTPSHQVTQMGQEVILRCVPISNHLYFYWYRQILGQKVEFLVSFYNNEISEKSEIFDDQFSVERPDGSNFTLKIRSTKLEDSAMYFCASSAHRDSPLHFGNGTRLTVT.

This clone appeared a single time. This rearrangement joins TRBV10-3 to TRBJ2-5, with D perhaps matching TRBD1 (6 bases). This CDR3 has 15 amino acids. In germline, CDR1 is ENHRY, CDR2 SYGVKD. Trimming took off 6 bases at V and 3 bases at J, with 17 bases between the two ends. In nucleotides, the CDR3 is TGTGCCATCAGCGCCAAGGGGGTTTGGGAAGAGACCCAGTACTTC. It encodes CAISAKGVWEETQYF.

The chain couples TRBV4-2 to TRBJ2-7; 10 bases agree with TRBD1. Germline V gene lookup returns CDR1 LGHNA and CDR2 YNFKEQ. The CDR3 is made up of 20 amino acids. V lost 1 base and J lost 0; bases outside the gene matches: 15. This CDR3 is CASSQASVGRDRGVSYEQYF. CDR3 DNA sequence: TGTGCCAGCAGCCAAGCTTCGGTAGGACGGGACAGGGGAGTCTCCTACGAGCAGTACTTC.

The rearrangement joins TRBV30 to TRBJ1-4, with TRBD1 identical over 8 bases. V shed 4 bases and J 6 bases; nucleotides not matched to a gene: 16. The CDR3 extends over 17 amino acids. CDR1 is GTSNPN, CDR2 SVGIG, per germline (reference sequence). DNA for the CDR3: TGTGCCTGGACCCCGGTAGGACAGGGAATAGAGTATGAAAAACTGTTTTTT. This codes for CAWTPVGQGIEYEKLFF. Supplemented by reference TRBV30 and TRBJ1-4, the full variable domain reads SQTIHQWPATLVQPVGSPLSLECTVEGTSNPNLYWYRQAAGRGLQLLFYSVGIGQISSEVPQNLSASRPQDRQFILSSKKLLLSDSGFYLCAWTPVGQGIEYEKLFFGSGTQLSVL.

The CDR3 DNA is TGTGCCAGTAGTATGACCGGGTATCCTGGAAACACCATATATTTT. It yields the protein CASSMTGYPGNTIYF. The chain links TRBV19 to TRBJ1-3; D gene uncertain. Germline CDR1 is LNHDA and CDR2 is SQIVND (reference sequence). The length of the CDR3 is 15 residues. The V gene lost 3 bases and the J gene lost 2 bases, with 11 bases spanning the gap.

This rearrangement joins TRBV19 to TRBJ1-5; D is perhaps TRBD1 (6 bases). V dropped 4 bases and J dropped 0 bases, with 13 bases sitting between them. Germline V gives CDR1 LNHDA, CDR2 SQIVND (reference sequence). This CDR3 spans 16 amino acids. The CDR3 protein is CASSRPQGNSNQPQHF. CDR3 nucleotides: TGTGCCAGTAGTAGGCCGCAGGGGAATAGCAATCAGCCCCAGCATTTT.

The chain couples TRBV5-1 to TRBJ2-1; possible D gene TRBD2, 6 bases. CDR3 length: 14 residues. The V and J ends lost 0 bases and 4 bases respectively, with 8 bases between them. Germline assignment: CDR1 SGHRS and CDR2 YFSETQ. CDR3 residues: CASSLAAGYNEQFF. CDR3 in DNA: TGCGCCAGCAGCTTGGCGGCGGGGTACAATGAGCAGTTCTTC.

The chain employs TRBV5-1 and TRBJ2-7, with TRBD1 identical over 9 bases. After removal of 0 bases from V and 3 bases from J, the junction contained 1 base not matched to a gene. The CDR3 is 14 residues long. Germline loops: CDR1 SGHRS, CDR2 YFSETQ. The CDR3 region has the DNA TGCGCCAGCAGCTTGGTGGGACAGGGCTACGAGCAGTACTTC. As protein: CASSLVGQGYEQYF.

This chain links TRBV10-3 with TRBJ2-7; D might be TRBD1 (6 bases). The CDR3 is made up of 13 amino acids. Trimming took 8 bases from V and 5 from J, leaving 16 bases between them. The germline V gene encodes CDR1 ENHRY and CDR2 SYGVKD. CDR3 residues: CAIGWTDENEQYF. The CDR3 nucleotides read TGTGCCATCGGATGGACAGACGAAAACGAGCAGTACTTC.

The chain links TRBV7-8 to TRBJ2-7, with D possibly TRBD1 on 6 matching bases. The germline gives CDR1 SGHVS, CDR2 FQNEAQ. This CDR3 is built from 14 residues. Trimming took off 1 base at V and 4 bases at J, with 11 bases between the two ends. The CDR3 nucleotides are TGTGCCAGCAGCTTAGACAGGGCGACGTACGAGCAGTACTTC. This codes for CASSLDRATYEQYF.

V usage is TRBV7-9 and J usage is TRBJ1-3, with D possibly TRBD1 on 5 matching bases. The CDR3 consists of 19 residues. CDR1 SEHNR and CDR2 FQNEAQ come from the germline V gene (reference sequence). V was pared by 5 bases and J by 2 bases, with 25 bases between. CDR3 DNA sequence: TGTGCCAGCAGCCCCCACACGCTCCGGAGGGGTTATACTGGAAACACCATATATTTT. It is translated as CASSPHTLRRGYTGNTIYF.